The 24 T cell receptor beta chains below all came from one sample that was sequenced in a study of CD8 T cells in ankylosing spondylitis. TCRdb reprocessed the 5' RACE reads with MiXCR, giving one entry per CDR3 protein. The table lists just over 300,000 distinct CDR3 sequences, around 21% of them singletons, with under 4% in the top ten. Sequencing input: blood, either unsorted or a sorted T cell fraction (not recorded which). Receptor source: a female donor with ankylosing spondylitis or in good health (not recorded which).

The gene calls are TRBV6-1 and TRBJ2-1; TRBD1 agrees at 7 bases. This CDR3 is built from 16 residues. Germline trimming cut 7 bases from V and 8 bases from J; bases unmatched to any gene: 17. CDR1 MNHNS and CDR2 SASEGT come from the germline V gene. The CDR3 sequence is CASTFRTGRAYDEQFF. CDR3 nucleotides: TGTGCCAGCACCTTCCGGACAGGCAGGGCATATGATGAGCAGTTCTTC.

This chain connects TRBV20-1 to TRBJ2-7; no firm D call. Trimming pared 3 bases from V and 6 bases from J, leaving 9 bases between. CDR3 length equals 11 residues. The germline gives CDR1 DFQATT, CDR2 SNEGSKA (reference sequence). In DNA form, the CDR3 reads TGCAGTGCTAGCCGGAGAGGCGAGCAGTACTTC. Amino acids: CSASRRGEQYF.

This chain connects TRBV20-1 to TRBJ2-2; possible D gene TRBD1, 6 bases. This CDR3 has 13 residues. The germline V and J ends were trimmed by 6 bases and 4 bases, with 12 bases remaining between them. CDR1 is DFQATT, CDR2 SNEGSKA, per germline (reference sequence). The CDR3 DNA reads as TGCAGTGCCCCAGGGGCCGCCACCGGGGAGCTGTTTTTT. Translation: CSAPGAATGELFF.

The genes are TRBV24-1 and TRBJ2-2, with D tentatively TRBD2 (5 bases). CDR1 is KGHDR, CDR2 SFDVKD, per germline. The CDR3 has 14 residues. Between the trimmed V and J ends, which lost 0 bases and 4 bases, there was a span of 5 bases. CDR3 sequence (DNA): TGTGCCACCAGTGATTTGCGGGGCACCGGGGAGCTGTTTTTT. Translated, it gives CATSDLRGTGELFF.

The V gene is TRBV7-2, the J gene TRBJ2-3; TRBD2 matches 8 bases. From germline, CDR1 is SGHTA and CDR2 FQGNSA. V trimming: 3 bases; J trimming: 0 bases; junction bases outside the gene matches: 5. The CDR3 totals 16 residues. The CDR3: CASSLFGGRSTDTQYF. The DNA of the CDR3 is TGTGCCAGCAGCTTGTTCGGCGGGAGGAGCACAGATACGCAGTATTTT.

The chain links TRBV19 to TRBJ2-2; maybe TRBD1 (5 bases). The CDR3 contains 14 residues. In germline, CDR1 is LNHDA, CDR2 SQIVND (reference sequence). V was pared by 7 bases and J by 6 bases, with 15 bases between. The CDR3 spells CASMVTVKAGELFF. The CDR3 region has the DNA TGTGCCAGTATGGTGACAGTGAAGGCCGGGGAGCTGTTTTTT.

The chain joins TRBV7-9 to TRBJ1-2; 7 bases align to TRBD1. The V gene end was trimmed by 1 base and the J gene end by 4 bases; junction bases not matched to a gene: 9. From germline, CDR1 is SEHNR and CDR2 FQNEAQ (reference sequence). This CDR3 has 16 amino acids. CDR3 amino acids: CASSLGVGTAFYGYTF. The CDR3 DNA sequence: TGTGCCAGCAGCTTAGGGGTGGGGACAGCGTTCTATGGCTACACCTTC.

This clonotype was found many times. The rearrangement links TRBV7-9 to TRBJ1-2; 12 nucleotides line up with TRBD1. From germline, CDR1 is SEHNR and CDR2 FQNEAQ (reference sequence). The trim removed 5 bases at V and 6 bases at J, leaving 10 bases unmatched. The CDR3 totals 16 residues. CDR3 sequence reads: CASSLTRDRGLDGYTF. The CDR3 bases are TGTGCCAGCAGCCTAACCCGGGACAGGGGGCTGGATGGCTACACCTTC.

This clonotype was picked up a small number of times. The chain combines TRBV7-2 with TRBJ2-1; D is unclear. Germline V lookup: CDR1 SGHTA, CDR2 FQGNSA. Between the trimmed V and J ends, which lost 5 bases and 2 bases, there was a span of 10 bases. The CDR3 sequence is 14 residues long. The CDR3 here is CASSLRITYNEQFF. DNA of the CDR3: TGTGCCAGCAGCCTCAGGATAACCTACAATGAGCAGTTCTTC.

In its sample, this clonotype was seen a few times. The rearrangement uses TRBV29-1 and TRBJ1-4; D gene ambiguous. The CDR3 runs to 13 residues. Trimming cost V 3 bases and J 3 bases, with 8 bases left between them. In germline, CDR1 is SQVTM, CDR2 ANQGSEA. The CDR3 coding sequence is TGCAGCGTTGATACGGGATCTAATGAAAAACTGTTTTTT. Protein sequence: CSVDTGSNEKLFF.

The rearrangement uses TRBV25-1 and TRBJ2-7, with D possibly being TRBD1 or TRBD2 (5 bases each). The CDR3 is made up of 23 amino acids. Germline-derived CDR1 and CDR2 are MGHDK and SYGVNS. V lost 5 bases to trimming and J lost 3 bases, with 41 bases between them. The CDR3 loop is CASSLTDTWGSRSPTITNYEQYF. CDR3 DNA: TGTGCCAGCAGTCTCACTGACACCTGGGGGAGCAGGTCCCCTACAATAACGAACTACGAGCAGTACTTC.

This clonotype came up many times. The chain carries TRBV19 and TRBJ1-2; tentatively, D is TRBD1 (6 bases). V was trimmed by 3 bases and J by 2 bases, leaving 7 bases between them. This CDR3 has 13 amino acids. Germline-derived CDR1 and CDR2 are LNHDA and SQIVND (reference sequence). CDR3 amino acids: CASSMQGNYGYTF. The CDR3 coding sequence is TGTGCCAGTAGTATGCAGGGGAACTATGGCTACACCTTC.

This clonotype was picked up many times. The rearrangement joins TRBV12-3 or TRBV12-4 to TRBJ2-1; the D is unclear. This CDR3 spans 15 amino acids. V lost 3 bases to trimming and J lost 4 bases, with 13 bases between them. The CDR3 protein is CASSLSLQIYNEQFF. CDR3 bases: TGTGCCAGCAGTTTGAGCCTCCAAATTTACAATGAGCAGTTCTTC.

The chain links TRBV5-8 to TRBJ2-7; D might be TRBD1 (6 bases). CDR1 is SGHTS, CDR2 YDEGEE, per germline. The CDR3 spans 14 residues. Trimming left V 2 bases short and J 5 bases short, with 14 bases between. CDR3 DNA sequence: TGTGCCAGCAGCTTTCTTCGTGGGGGCGACGAGCAGTACTTC. Its protein is CASSFLRGGDEQYF.

The CDR3 DNA follows: TGTGCCAGCAGCCCTAGGACAGGGAGGAGCGAGCAGTACTTC. Amino acids: CASSPRTGRSEQYF. The chain carries TRBV3-1 and TRBJ2-7; 8 bases line up with TRBD1. Germline-derived CDR1 and CDR2 are LGHDT and YNNKEL (reference sequence). Trimming at V came to 4 bases and at J to 6 bases, leaving 8 bases not matched to a gene. The CDR3 is 14 residues long.

This clonotype was recorded many times. The CDR3 DNA sequence: TGCAGCGTTGGGGAGGACACGGGAATGAGAGCTTTCTTT. It specifies CSVGEDTGMRAFF. The chain is built from TRBV29-1 and TRBJ1-1; possible D gene TRBD1, 5 bases. V was pared by 4 bases and J by 10 bases, with 19 bases between. Looked up from germline, CDR1 is SQVTM and CDR2 is ANQGSEA. The CDR3 has 13 residues.

The chain has TRBV19 and TRBJ2-7; 7 bases are a match to TRBD1. The CDR3 is 14 residues long. CDR1 LNHDA and CDR2 SQIVND come from the germline V gene (reference sequence). Unmatched junction bases numbered 7, after V lost 6 bases and J lost 2 bases. The CDR3 loop is CASSNRGETYEQYF. The CDR3 region has the DNA TGTGCCAGTAGCAACAGGGGAGAGACCTACGAGCAGTACTTC. Based on the CDR3 plus reference TRBV19 and TRBJ2-7, the full variable domain is DGGITQSPKYLFRKEGQNVTLSCEQNLNHDAMYWYRQDPGQGLRLIYYSQIVNDFQKGDIAEGYSVSREKKESFPLTVTSAQKNPTAFYLCASSNRGETYEQYFGPGTRLTVT.

V and J are TRBV7-9 and TRBJ2-1; no clear D. With 3 bases removed from V and 2 bases from J, the gap between germline ends came to 11 bases. The CDR3 extends over 15 amino acids. CDR1 and CDR2 (germline): SEHNR, FQNEAQ (reference sequence). CDR3 bases: TGTGCCAGCAGCTTTCCCTCCCCAACCTACAATGAGCAGTTCTTC. The encoded protein is CASSFPSPTYNEQFF. Full variable domain (remainder filled in from reference TRBV7-9 and TRBJ2-1): DTGVSQNPRHKITKRGQNVTFRCDPISEHNRLYWYRQTLGQGPEFLTYFQNEAQLEKSRLLSDRFSAERPKGSFSTLEIQRTEQGDSAMYLCASSFPSPTYNEQFFGPGTRLTVL.

This clonotype was picked up many times. V and J are TRBV12-3 or TRBV12-4 and TRBJ1-3, with 7 bases that match TRBD1. CDR3 length: 14 amino acids. Trimming at V came to 8 bases and at J to 4 bases, leaving 8 bases not matched to a gene. CDR3 coding DNA: TGTGCCAGCGACAAGGGGGCTGGGGGAAACACCATATATTTT. It translates to CASDKGAGGNTIYF.

This clonotype was counted a few times. The gene calls are TRBV5-6 and TRBJ2-3, with 12 positions matching TRBD2. CDR3 length: 16 amino acids. V gave up 3 bases and J gave up 3 bases; unmatched junction bases: 5. In germline, CDR1 is SGHDT, CDR2 YYEEEE. The CDR3 loop reads CASSWRLAGVTDTQYF. CDR3 coding DNA: TGTGCCAGCAGCTGGCGACTAGCGGGAGTAACAGATACGCAGTATTTT.

This clonotype was seen many times. The chain uses TRBV19 and TRBJ2-1; 11 bases map to TRBD2. This CDR3 is 17 amino acids long. V gave up 6 bases and J gave up 9 bases; unmatched junction bases: 16. Germline V gives CDR1 LNHDA, CDR2 SQIVND (reference sequence). The CDR3 sequence is CASSEGERSGRASEQFF. The DNA of the CDR3 is TGTGCCAGTAGCGAAGGGGAGCGTAGCGGGAGGGCCTCTGAGCAGTTCTTC.

This clonotype was counted ten times or more. The gene calls are TRBV6-5 and TRBJ2-1; 7 bases align to TRBD1. CDR3 length: 12 residues. The germline CDR1 and CDR2 sequences are MNHEY and SVGAGI. V was pared by 6 bases and J by 7 bases, with 3 bases of the junction left unmatched. Here the CDR3 DNA reads TGTGCCAGCAGCCGGACAGGAAATGAGCAGTTCTTC. Translation gives CASSRTGNEQFF.

V and J are TRBV28 and TRBJ2-1; TRBD1 is a possible D gene (5 bases). This CDR3 comprises 13 residues. Germline V gene lookup returns CDR1 MDHEN and CDR2 SYDVKM. Trimming pared 1 base from V and 6 bases from J, leaving 7 bases between. The CDR3 here is CASSLFRVNEQFF. CDR3 bases: TGTGCCAGCAGTTTATTCAGGGTCAATGAGCAGTTCTTC.

The table lists this clonotype with a few counts. The chain couples TRBV12-3 or TRBV12-4 to TRBJ1-5, with D possibly being TRBD1 (6 bases). The ends were cut back, 6 bases at V and 3 bases at J, with 15 bases in the middle. There are 15 residues in the CDR3. CDR3 in DNA: TGTGCCAGCAGGACTACAGGGAGGTCCAATCAGCCCCAGCATTTT. Protein product: CASRTTGRSNQPQHF.